The rows below give T cell receptor beta chains drawn from one sample of a study of cytomegalovirus exposure and HLA in healthy donors. Sequenced by immunoSEQ multiplex PCR; TCRdb stores in-frame clones only, minus some. The sample consists of 95,000 to 150,000 clones, less than 85% of them appearing once. Material for sequencing was PBMCs. The receptors were gathered from a man aged 25 to 45 in good health and CMV-seropositive. Both conserved end residues are trimmed from each CDR3.

V,CDR3
TRBV10-1,ASSEDRGSYNEQF
TRBV6-5,ASSYVLSSYNEQF
TRBV29-1,SVDRGPMNTEAF
TRBV5-1,ASRSGTGNYEQY
TRBV25-1,ASSEWDRQDSPLH
TRBV10-3,AIETGGGTDTQY
TRBV5-6,ASSWGLGNQPQH
TRBV7-2,ASSPTSGVETQY
TRBV9,ASSVEAGGEQY
TRBV10-3,AISGSQGRNTEAF
TRBV7-3,ASSLTGEDTEAF
TRBV11-2,AIRDRANSGANVLT
TRBV28,ASSFPDRGSINYGYT
TRBV19,ASSHIRDRATDTQY
TRBV18,ASSPGGQGSGNTIY
TRBV5-1,ASSPFVAADTQY
TRBV7-6,ASSLSYGGLANEKLF
TRBV7-8,ASTRGHRAQF
TRBV7-3,ASSGTRGETQY
TRBV27,ASSFGQGSGYGYT
TRBV7-9,ASSSLVRVQGHNYGYT
TRBV4-1,ASSLRRGLGRANTGELF
TRBV19,ASNLRGVTEAF
TRBV6-6,ASSPRQGDTEAF
TRBV21-1,ASSDGDIYEQY
TRBV23-1,ASSHSPTGPLPSGANGLT
TRBV30,AWSLARNQETQY
TRBV12-5,ASGISHRGGNEKLF
TRBV5-6,ASSLGSRYEQY
TRBV28,ASSLLGRVTGEQY
TRBV9,ASSVAAQGNTGELF
TRBV6-1,ASSENTGGLYEQY
TRBV28,ASSLGQMNTEAF
TRBV13,ASSFAGSVSTY
TRBV7-6,ASSLNPGSINQPQH
TRBV7-3,ASSEQPSGNTIY
TRBV10-1,ASARFDSEGETQY
TRBV10-1,ASRVDRNTGELF
TRBV6-1,ASSEFGSGGNQPQH
TRBV7-3,ASSINGGSSYEQY
TRBV29-1,SVERQGYGGYT
TRBV5-6,ASSLVQGVDTIY
TRBV2,ASSEAPSSGGRGGNEKLF
TRBV14,ASSQVEVFGSYEQY
TRBV27,ASSLLRGRTEAF
TRBV7-9,ASSPTGGRTDTQY
TRBV11-2,ATSLATNEKLF
TRBV5-1,ASSLVQGAPDEQF
TRBV5-1,ASSLGGVTEAF
TRBV7-9,ASRGLDEKLF
TRBV21-1,ASSKGDYKY
TRBV7-2,ASSLYGLAEETQY
TRBV19,ASSRGQMNTEAF
TRBV5-5,ASSPTGNTGELF